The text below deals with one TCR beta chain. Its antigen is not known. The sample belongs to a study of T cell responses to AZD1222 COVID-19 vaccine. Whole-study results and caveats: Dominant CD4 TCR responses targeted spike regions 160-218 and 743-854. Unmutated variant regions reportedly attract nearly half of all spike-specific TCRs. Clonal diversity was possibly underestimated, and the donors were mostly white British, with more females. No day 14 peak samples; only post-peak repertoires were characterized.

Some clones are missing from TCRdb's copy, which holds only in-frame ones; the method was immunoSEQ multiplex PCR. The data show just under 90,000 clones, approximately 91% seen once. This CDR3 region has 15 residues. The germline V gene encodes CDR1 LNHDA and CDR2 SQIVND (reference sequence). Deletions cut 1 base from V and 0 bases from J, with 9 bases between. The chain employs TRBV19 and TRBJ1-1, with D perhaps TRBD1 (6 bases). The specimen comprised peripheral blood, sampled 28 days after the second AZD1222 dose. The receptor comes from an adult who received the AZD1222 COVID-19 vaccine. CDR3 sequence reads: CASSIGWDMNTEAFF. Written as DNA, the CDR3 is TGTGCCAGTAGTATAGGCTGGGACATGAACACTGAAGCTTTCTTT.